This T cell receptor (beta chain) was identified during a study of shared clonotypes between healthy human individuals. Study outcomes and limitations: Clonotype sharing levels among donors were expected to vary with sequencing depth. In several donors, around 5.5% of naive CD4 clonotypes appeared in common. Sampling used blood alone; tissue repertoires probably differ.

Here immunoSEQ multiplex PCR was the method, and the copy in TCRdb shows in-frame clones only, minus some. Of about 2 million clones in the sample, less than 95% are singletons; the top ten hold around 1.1%. Naivety among CD8 cells was defined by CD45RO negativity and positive CCR7 selection, thereby excluding terminally differentiated effector memory CD45RA+ cells. For this clone: The antigen remains unidentified.

The V gene's germline CDR1 is SGDLS and CDR2 YYNGEE. V lost 0 bases and J 7 bases, leaving 16 bases between the germline ends. CDR3 length equals 16 residues. V and J are TRBV9 and TRBJ2-2; D might be TRBD1 or TRBD2, each matching 5 bases. The receptor was derived from a man between 18 and 35 years old in good health. Sequenced material: naive CD8+ T cells sorted from blood. CDR3 sequence: CASSVEIPGPGGELFF. CDR3 DNA sequence: TGTGCCAGCAGCGTAGAGATTCCGGGGCCGGGCGGGGAGCTGTTTTTT.